The entry below describes one TCR beta chain. The antigen remains undetermined. Amplification started from genomic DNA. Multiplex PCR with 30 forward and 13 reverse primers amplified the TCR beta CDR3. TCRdb re-analysed the multiplex PCR reads in MiXCR, keeping a single row per CDR3 protein. The data hold some 250,000 distinct CDR3 sequences, with around 47% observed a single time. The CDR3 extends over 17 amino acids. V lost 2 bases and J lost 4; bases outside the gene matches: 14. These data belong to a study of type 1 and type 2 diabetes patients. Study observations and caveats: Type 1 diabetes repertoires were significantly less diverse than type 2 diabetes ones.

The specimen was peripheral blood mononuclear cells (PBMCs). V is TRBV12-3 or TRBV12-4 and J is TRBJ2-7, with 7 bases fitting TRBD2. The TCR was taken from a man between 18 and 35 years old with type 2 diabetes. CDR3 sequence reads: CASSLMRGAGRDYEQYF. The CDR3 region has the DNA TGTGCCAGCAGTTTAATGAGAGGGGCAGGGAGGGATTACGAGCAGTACTTC.